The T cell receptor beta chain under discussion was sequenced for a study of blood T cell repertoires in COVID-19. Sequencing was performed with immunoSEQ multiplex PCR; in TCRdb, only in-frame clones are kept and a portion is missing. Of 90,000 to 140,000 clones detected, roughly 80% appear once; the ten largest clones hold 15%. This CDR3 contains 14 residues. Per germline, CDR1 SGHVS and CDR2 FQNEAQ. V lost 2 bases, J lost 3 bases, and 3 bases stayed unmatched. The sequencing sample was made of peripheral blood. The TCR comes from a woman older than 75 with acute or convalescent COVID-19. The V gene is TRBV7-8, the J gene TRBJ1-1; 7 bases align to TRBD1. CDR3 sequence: CASSLQGTDTEAFF. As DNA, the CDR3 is TGTGCCAGCAGCTTACAGGGGACAGACACTGAAGCTTTCTTT.